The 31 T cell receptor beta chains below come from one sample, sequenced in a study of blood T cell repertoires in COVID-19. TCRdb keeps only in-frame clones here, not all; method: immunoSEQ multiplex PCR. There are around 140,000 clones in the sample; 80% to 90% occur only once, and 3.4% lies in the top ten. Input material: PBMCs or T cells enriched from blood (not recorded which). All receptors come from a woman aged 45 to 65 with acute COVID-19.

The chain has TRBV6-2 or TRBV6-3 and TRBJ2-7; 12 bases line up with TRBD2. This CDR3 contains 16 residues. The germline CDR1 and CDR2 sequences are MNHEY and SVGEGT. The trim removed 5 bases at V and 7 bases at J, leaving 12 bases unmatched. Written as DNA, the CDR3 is TGTGCCAGCAGTCGCATCACTAGCGGGGGGATGAGGGAGCAGTACTTC. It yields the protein CASSRITSGGMREQYF.

The CDR3 region has the DNA TGTGCCAGTAGTTCCAACAGGGCTGGGTACACTGAAGCTTTCTTT. It specifies CASSSNRAGYTEAFF. This sequence joins TRBV19 and TRBJ1-1; D is perhaps TRBD1 (6 bases). Germline-derived CDR1 and CDR2 are LNHDA and SQIVND (reference sequence). The CDR3 runs to 15 residues. Trimming cost V 5 bases and J 3 bases, with 16 bases left between them.

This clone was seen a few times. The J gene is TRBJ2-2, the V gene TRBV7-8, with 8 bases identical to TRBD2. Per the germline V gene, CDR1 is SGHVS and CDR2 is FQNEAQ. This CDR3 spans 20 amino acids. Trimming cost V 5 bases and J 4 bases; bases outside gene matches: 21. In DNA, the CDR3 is TGTGCCAGCAGCCCACCATTTGGACTAGCAAAGAGCGGGGGCACCGGGGAGCTGTTTTTT. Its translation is CASSPPFGLAKSGGTGELFF.

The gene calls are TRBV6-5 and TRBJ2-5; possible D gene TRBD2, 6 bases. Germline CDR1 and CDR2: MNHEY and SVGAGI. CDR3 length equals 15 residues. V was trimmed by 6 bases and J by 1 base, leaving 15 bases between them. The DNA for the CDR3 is TGTGCCAGCAGCCTGGGACCCGGGAGCCAAGAGACCCAGTACTTC. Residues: CASSLGPGSQETQYF.

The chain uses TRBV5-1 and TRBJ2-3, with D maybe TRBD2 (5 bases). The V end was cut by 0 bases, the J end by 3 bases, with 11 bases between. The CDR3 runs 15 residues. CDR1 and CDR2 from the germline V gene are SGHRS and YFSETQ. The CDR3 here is CASSLGGSSTDTQYF. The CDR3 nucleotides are TGCGCCAGCAGCTTGGGAGGGAGCTCAACAGATACGCAGTATTTT.

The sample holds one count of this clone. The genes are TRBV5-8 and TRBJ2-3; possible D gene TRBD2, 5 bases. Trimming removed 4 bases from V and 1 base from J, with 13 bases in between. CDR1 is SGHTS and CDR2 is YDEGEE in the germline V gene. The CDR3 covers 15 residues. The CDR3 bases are TGTGCCAGCAGCCTCTCTAGCCTGGGCACAGATACGCAGTATTTT. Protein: CASSLSSLGTDTQYF.

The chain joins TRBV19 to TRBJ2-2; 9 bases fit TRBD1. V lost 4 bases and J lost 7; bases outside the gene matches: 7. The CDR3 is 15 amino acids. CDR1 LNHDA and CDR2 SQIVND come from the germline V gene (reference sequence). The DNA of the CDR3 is TGTGCCAGTAGTACTAGGGACAGGGTGGTCGGGGAGCTGTTTTTT. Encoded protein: CASSTRDRVVGELFF.

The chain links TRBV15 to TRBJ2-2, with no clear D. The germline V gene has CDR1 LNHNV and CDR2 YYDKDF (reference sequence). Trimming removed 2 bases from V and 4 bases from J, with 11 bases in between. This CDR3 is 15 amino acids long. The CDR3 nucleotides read TGTGCCACCAGCAGATCCGGCGGTCTCACCGGGGAGCTGTTTTTT. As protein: CATSRSGGLTGELFF.

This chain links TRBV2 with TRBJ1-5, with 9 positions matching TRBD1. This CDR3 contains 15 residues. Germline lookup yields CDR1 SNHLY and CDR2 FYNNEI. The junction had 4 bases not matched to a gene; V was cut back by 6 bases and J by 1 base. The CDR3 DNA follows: TGTGCCAGCAGCAACACAGGGGGCAGCAATCAGCCCCAGCATTTT. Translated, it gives CASSNTGGSNQPQHF.

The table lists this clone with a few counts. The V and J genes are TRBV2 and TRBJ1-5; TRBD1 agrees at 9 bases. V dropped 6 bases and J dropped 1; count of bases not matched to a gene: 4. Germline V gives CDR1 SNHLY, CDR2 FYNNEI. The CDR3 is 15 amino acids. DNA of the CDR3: TGTGCCAGCAGGGACAGGGGACAAAGCAATCAGCCCCAGCATTTT. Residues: CASRDRGQSNQPQHF.

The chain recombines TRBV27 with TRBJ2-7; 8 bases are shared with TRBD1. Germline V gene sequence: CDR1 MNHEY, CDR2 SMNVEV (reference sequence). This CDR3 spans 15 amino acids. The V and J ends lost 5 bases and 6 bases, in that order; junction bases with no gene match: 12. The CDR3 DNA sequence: TGTGCCAGCAGTAGAGCGAGGACAGGGAGAGGCGAGCAGTACTTC. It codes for CASSRARTGRGEQYF.

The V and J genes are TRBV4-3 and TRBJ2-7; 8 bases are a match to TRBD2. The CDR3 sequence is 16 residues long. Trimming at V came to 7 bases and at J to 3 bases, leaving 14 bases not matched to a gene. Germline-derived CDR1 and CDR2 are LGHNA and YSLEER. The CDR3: CASNKATSGSIYEQYF. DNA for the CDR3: TGCGCCAGCAACAAAGCTACGAGCGGGAGTATCTACGAGCAGTACTTC.

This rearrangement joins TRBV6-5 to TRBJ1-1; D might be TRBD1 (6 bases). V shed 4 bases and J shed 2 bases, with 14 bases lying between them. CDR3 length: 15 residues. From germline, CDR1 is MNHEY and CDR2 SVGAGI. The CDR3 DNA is TGTGCCAGCAGTTGGGACAATGGAGGCAACACTGAAGCTTTCTTT. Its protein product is CASSWDNGGNTEAFF.

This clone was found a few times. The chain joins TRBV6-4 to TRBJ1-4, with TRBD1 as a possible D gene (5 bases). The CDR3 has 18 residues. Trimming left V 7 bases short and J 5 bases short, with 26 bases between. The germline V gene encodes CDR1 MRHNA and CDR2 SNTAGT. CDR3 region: CASIPRVQGFEPNEKLFF. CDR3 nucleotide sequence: TGTGCCAGCATCCCGCGTGTCCAGGGTTTCGAACCAAATGAAAAACTGTTTTTT.

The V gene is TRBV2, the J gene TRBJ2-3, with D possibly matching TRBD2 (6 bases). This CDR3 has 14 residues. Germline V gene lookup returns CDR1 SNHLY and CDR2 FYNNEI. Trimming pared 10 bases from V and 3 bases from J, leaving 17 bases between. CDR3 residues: CAIQRGGTTDTQYF. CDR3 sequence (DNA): TGTGCCATACAAAGGGGAGGTACGACAGATACGCAGTATTTT.

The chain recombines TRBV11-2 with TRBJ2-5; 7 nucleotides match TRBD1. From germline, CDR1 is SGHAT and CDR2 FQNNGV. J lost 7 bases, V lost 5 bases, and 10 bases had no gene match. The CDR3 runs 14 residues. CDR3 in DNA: TGTGCCAGCAGCCCCCCCGGGACAGAGGGGACCCAGTACTTC. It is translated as CASSPPGTEGTQYF.

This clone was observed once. The CDR3 protein is CATLLVTPYEQYF. CDR3 coding DNA: TGTGCCACCTTACTGGTGACTCCCTACGAGCAGTACTTC. The chain links TRBV24-1 to TRBJ2-7; D unresolved. Germline CDR1 is KGHDR and CDR2 is SFDVKD. This CDR3 spans 13 amino acids. V was pared by 9 bases and J by 2 bases, with 13 bases between.

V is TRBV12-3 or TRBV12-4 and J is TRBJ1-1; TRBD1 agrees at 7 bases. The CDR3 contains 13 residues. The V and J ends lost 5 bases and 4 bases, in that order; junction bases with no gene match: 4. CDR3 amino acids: CASSMGTATEAFF. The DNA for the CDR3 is TGTGCCAGCAGTATGGGGACAGCCACTGAAGCTTTCTTT.

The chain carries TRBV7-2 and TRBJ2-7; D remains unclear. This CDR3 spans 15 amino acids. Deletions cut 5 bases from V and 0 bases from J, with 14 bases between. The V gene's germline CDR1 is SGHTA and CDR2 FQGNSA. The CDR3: CASSASQVNSYEQYF. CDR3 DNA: TGTGCCAGCAGCGCCTCTCAGGTGAACTCCTACGAGCAGTACTTC.

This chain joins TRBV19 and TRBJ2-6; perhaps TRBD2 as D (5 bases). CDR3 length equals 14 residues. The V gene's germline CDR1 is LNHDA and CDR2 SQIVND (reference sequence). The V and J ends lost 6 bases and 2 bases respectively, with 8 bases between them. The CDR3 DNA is TGTGCCAGTAGGCGAGCGGCTGGGGCCAACGTCCTGACTTTC. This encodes CASRRAAGANVLTF. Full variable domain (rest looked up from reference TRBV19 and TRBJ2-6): DGGITQSPKYLFRKEGQNVTLSCEQNLNHDAMYWYRQDPGQGLRLIYYSQIVNDFQKGDIAEGYSVSREKKESFPLTVTSAQKNPTAFYLCASRRAAGANVLTFGAGSRLTVL.

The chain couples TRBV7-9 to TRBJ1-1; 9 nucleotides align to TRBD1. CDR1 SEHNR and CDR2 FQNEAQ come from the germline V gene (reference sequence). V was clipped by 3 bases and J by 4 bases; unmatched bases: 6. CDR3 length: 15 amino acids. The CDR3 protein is CASSLDRGRSTEAFF. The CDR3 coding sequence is TGTGCCAGCAGCTTGGACAGGGGAAGGTCCACTGAAGCTTTCTTT.

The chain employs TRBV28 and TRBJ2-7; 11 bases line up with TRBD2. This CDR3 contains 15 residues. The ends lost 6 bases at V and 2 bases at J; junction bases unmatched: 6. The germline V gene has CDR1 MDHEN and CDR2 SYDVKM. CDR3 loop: CASRPKLAGAYEQYF. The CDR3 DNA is TGTGCCAGCAGACCCAAACTAGCGGGAGCCTACGAGCAGTACTTC.

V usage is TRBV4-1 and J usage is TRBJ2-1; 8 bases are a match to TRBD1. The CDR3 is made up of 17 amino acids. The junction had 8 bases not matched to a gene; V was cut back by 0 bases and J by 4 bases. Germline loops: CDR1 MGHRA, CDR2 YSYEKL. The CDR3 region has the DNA TGCGCCAGCAGCCAAGAGCCTTTGACAGGGGAGTACAATGAGCAGTTCTTC. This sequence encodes CASSQEPLTGEYNEQFF.

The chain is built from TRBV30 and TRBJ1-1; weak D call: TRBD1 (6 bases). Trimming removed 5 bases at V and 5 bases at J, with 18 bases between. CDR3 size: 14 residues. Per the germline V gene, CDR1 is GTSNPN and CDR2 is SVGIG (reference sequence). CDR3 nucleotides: TGTGCCTGGGGGGGGGCAAGACCTTGGACTGAAGCTTTCTTT. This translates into CAWGGARPWTEAFF. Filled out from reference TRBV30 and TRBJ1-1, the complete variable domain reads SQTIHQWPATLVQPVGSPLSLECTVEGTSNPNLYWYRQAAGRGLQLLFYSVGIGQISSEVPQNLSASRPQDRQFILSSKKLLLSDSGFYLCAWGGARPWTEAFFGQGTRLTVV.

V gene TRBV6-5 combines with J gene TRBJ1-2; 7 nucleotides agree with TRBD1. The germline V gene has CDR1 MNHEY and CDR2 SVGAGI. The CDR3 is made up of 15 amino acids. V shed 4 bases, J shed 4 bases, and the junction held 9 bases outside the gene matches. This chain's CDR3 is CASSLRGGNPYGYTF. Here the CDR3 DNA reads TGTGCCAGCAGTTTAAGAGGGGGCAACCCCTATGGCTACACCTTC.

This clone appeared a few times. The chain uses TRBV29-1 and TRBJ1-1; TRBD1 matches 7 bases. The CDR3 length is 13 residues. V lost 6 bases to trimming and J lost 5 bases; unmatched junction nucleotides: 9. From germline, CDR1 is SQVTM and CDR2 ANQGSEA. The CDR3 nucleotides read TGCAGCGTGGCTGAGGGGGCTGGAACTGAAGCTTTCTTT. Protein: CSVAEGAGTEAFF.

The CDR3 bases are TGTGCCAGTAGCGGGACTATTGTGTCCGAGCAGTACTTC. It specifies CASSGTIVSEQYF. This rearrangement joins TRBV19 to TRBJ2-7, with TRBD2 matching over 7 bases. The germline CDR1 and CDR2 sequences are LNHDA and SQIVND (reference sequence). With V trimmed by 6 bases and J by 6 bases, 8 bases remained unmatched. The CDR3 spans 13 residues.

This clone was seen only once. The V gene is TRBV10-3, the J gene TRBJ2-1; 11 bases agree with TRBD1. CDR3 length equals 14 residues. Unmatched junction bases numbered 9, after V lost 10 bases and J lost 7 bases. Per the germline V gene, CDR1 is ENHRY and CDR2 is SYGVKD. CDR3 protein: CATRTGGGKNEQFF. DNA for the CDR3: TGTGCCACGAGGACAGGGGGCGGGAAAAATGAGCAGTTCTTC.

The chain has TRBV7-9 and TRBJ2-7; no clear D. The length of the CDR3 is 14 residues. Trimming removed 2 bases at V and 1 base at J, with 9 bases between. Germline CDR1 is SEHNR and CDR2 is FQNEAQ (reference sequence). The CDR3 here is CASSLLTESYEQYF. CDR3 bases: TGTGCCAGCAGCTTACTCACGGAGTCCTACGAGCAGTACTTC.

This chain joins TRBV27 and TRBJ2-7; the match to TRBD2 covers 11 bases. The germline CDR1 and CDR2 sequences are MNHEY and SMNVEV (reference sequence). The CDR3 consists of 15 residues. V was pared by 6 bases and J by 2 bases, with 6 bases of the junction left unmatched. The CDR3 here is CASRDKLAGAYEQYF. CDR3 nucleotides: TGTGCCAGCAGGGACAAACTAGCGGGAGCCTACGAGCAGTACTTC.

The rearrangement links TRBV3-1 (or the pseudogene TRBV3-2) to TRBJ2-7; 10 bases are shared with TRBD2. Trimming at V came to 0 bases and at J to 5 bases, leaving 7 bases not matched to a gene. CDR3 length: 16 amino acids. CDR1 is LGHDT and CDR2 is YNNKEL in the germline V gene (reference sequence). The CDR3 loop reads CASSQEPSGSLDEQYF. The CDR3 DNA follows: TGTGCCAGCAGCCAAGAACCTAGCGGGAGTCTCGACGAGCAGTACTTC.